Sequencing of this TCR beta chain was carried out in a study of metastatic and nonmetastatic thyroid tumors. Ten or more counts support this clone. Via MiXCR, TCRdb re-called the PCR reads. Seen here are around 22,000 clones, less than 25% observed once, and the top ten hold 6.5% to 9.5%. Patients underwent thyroid surgery, and none had received any treatment before it. The V end lost 2 bases, the J end lost 0 bases, and 5 bases lay between the germline ends. CDR1 and CDR2 from the germline V gene are SGHTA and FQGNSA. This CDR3 has 15 residues. Sample: blood. The sequence was collected from a female donor with papillary thyroid cancer or a benign thyroid nodule (not recorded which). Some clones in this sample may be carry-over from other donors' samples. This chain joins TRBV7-2 and TRBJ2-6, with no clear D. DNA of the CDR3: TGTGCCAGCAGCTTAAGAAGCTCTGGGGCCAACGTCCTGACTTTC. It encodes CASSLRSSGANVLTF.